The clone carrying this T cell receptor (beta chain) was counted a few times. One entry per CDR3 protein, called by TCRdb with MiXCR from the 5' RACE reads. Counted here are approximately 550,000 distinct CDR3 sequences, roughly 14% occurring once; the ten biggest clones make up over 13%. The sample is drawn from a study of T cells after yellow fever vaccination. CDR1 MDHEN and CDR2 SYDVKM come from the germline V gene. CDR3 length: 14 residues. Between the trimmed V and J ends, which lost 2 bases and 10 bases, there was a span of 12 bases. This specimen consisted of PBMCs, obtained on the day of the yellow fever booster vaccination. The rearrangement joins TRBV28 to TRBJ1-6, with D uncertain. This sequence was found in a man aged 30 to 45 who received the YFV17D yellow fever vaccine. DNA of the CDR3: TGTGCCAGCAGTTTAGCGGGCGGAGGCTCACCCCTCCACTTT. Translating gives CASSLAGGGSPLHF.